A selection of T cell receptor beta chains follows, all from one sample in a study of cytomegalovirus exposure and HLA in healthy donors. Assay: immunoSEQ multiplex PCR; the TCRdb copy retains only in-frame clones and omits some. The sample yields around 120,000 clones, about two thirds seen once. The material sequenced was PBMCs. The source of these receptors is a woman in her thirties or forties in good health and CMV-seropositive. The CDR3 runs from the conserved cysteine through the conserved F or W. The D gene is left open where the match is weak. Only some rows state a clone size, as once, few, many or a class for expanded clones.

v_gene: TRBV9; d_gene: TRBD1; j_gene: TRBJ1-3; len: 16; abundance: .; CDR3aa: CASSVTGAYSGNTIYF; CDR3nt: TGTGCCAGCAGCGTGACAGGGGCCTACTCTGGAAACACCATATATTTT
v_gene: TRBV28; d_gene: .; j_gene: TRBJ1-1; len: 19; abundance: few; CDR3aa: CASSPPEGTLTAGHTEAFF; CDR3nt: TGTGCCAGCAGTCCCCCGGAGGGGACCCTCACGGCAGGGCACACTGAAGCTTTCTTT
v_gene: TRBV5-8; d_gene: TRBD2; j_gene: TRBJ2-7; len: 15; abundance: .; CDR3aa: CASTQPGGSSYEQYF; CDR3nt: TGTGCCAGCACCCAACCGGGGGGGAGCTCCTACGAGCAGTACTTC
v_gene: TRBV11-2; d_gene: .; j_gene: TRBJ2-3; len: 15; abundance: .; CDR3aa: CASSFGWGGMDTQYF; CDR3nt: TGTGCCAGCAGCTTCGGGTGGGGGGGCATGGATACGCAGTATTTT
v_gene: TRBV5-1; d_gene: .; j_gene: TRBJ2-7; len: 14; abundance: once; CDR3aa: CASSPEGVEREQYF; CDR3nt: TGCGCCAGCAGCCCTGAGGGGGTAGAGCGCGAGCAGTACTTC
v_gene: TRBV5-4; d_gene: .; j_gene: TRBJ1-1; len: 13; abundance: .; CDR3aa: CASSYDSNTEAFF; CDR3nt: TGTGCCAGCAGCTATGACTCGAACACTGAAGCTTTCTTT
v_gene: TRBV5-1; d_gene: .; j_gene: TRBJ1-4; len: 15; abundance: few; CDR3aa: CASSFLQGPNEKLFF; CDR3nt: TGCGCCAGCAGCTTCCTTCAGGGTCCTAATGAAAAACTGTTTTTT
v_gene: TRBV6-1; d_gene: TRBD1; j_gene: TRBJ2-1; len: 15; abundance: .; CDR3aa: CASSEIGGNYNEQFF; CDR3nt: TGTGCCAGCAGTGAAATAGGGGGCAATTACAATGAGCAGTTCTTC
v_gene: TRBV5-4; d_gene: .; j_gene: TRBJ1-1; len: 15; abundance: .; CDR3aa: CASSPAGVGSTEAFF; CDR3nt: TGTGCCAGCAGTCCTGCAGGCGTGGGGAGCACTGAAGCTTTCTTT
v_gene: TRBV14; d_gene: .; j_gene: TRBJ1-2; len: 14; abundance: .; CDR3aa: CASSQSGRGYGYTF; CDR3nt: TGTGCCAGCAGCCAAAGCGGACGTGGCTATGGCTACACCTTC